The rows below give T cell receptor delta chains drawn from one sample of a study of gamma-delta T cells after stem cell transplantation. TCRdb fed the RT-PCR reads into CATT to redo clone calling. The repertoire holds about 13,000 delta-chain clones, with approximately 32% as singletons. The sequenced sample consisted of gamma-delta T cells. All receptors derive from a human donor. It is not recorded whose cells these are; they may come from a transplant donor. Each CDR3 is given with its conserved first and last residue. D genes are given only for firm matches. A clone size is listed for some rows: how often the clone was seen (once, few, many), or a class if it is expanded.

cdr3_length j_call d_call clone_size v_call cdr3_nt cdr3_aa
18 TRDJ3 - - TRDV2 TGTGCCTGTGACCCCGCCGACCTCGGATCCTTGTACACCCTACAGATGTTTTTC CACDPADLGSLYTLQMFF
19 TRDJ1 TRDD3 - TRDV1 TGTGCTCTTGGGGCCGCCTTCCTACTGGGGGATACTTACACCGATAAACTCATCTTT CALGAAFLLGDTYTDKLIF
19 TRDJ3 - - TRDV2 TGTGCCTGTGACACTGGGGAATACTGGATCTCCTGGGACACCCGACAGATGTTTTTC CACDTGEYWISWDTRQMFF
23 TRDJ1 TRDD3 few TRDV1 TGTGCTCTTGGGGAACTATTTCCTATCCTGGGGGATATTATGAGAAAGGGACCCGATAAACTCATCTTT CALGELFPILGDIMRKGPDKLIF
20 TRDJ1 - few TRDV3 TGTGCCCTTCGGCGCCTTCCCTCATGTTCCCCCATATGGGGGGATTGCAGACTCATCTTT CALRRLPSCSPIWGDCRLIF
15 TRDJ1 TRDD3 few TRDV2 TGTGCCTGTGACACGGGGATTGGGGGATACGGAGGACTCATCTTT CACDTGIGGYGGLIF
15 TRDJ1 - - TRDV1 TGTGCTCTTGGGGATCTTTCCCGTTTTACCGATAAACTCATCTTT CALGDLSRFTDKLIF
19 TRDJ1 TRDD3 few TRDV1 TGTGCTCTTGGGGTGCTACCTTCCAGCTGGGGGATACGCACCGATAAACTCATCTTT CALGVLPSSWGIRTDKLIF
13 TRDJ1 - few TRDV3 TGTGCCTATCGGCCCCTCTACACCGATAAACTCATCTTT CAYRPLYTDKLIF
18 TRDJ3 - - TRDV2 TGTGCCTGTGACCCCGCGGACAGGTTCGGCTGGGACACCCGACAGATGTTTTTC CACDPADRFGWDTRQMFF
18 TRDJ3 TRDD3 few TRDV2 TGTGCCTGTGACGGACTGGGGTTAGGCTCCTGGGACACCCGACAGATGTTTTTC CACDGLGLGSWDTRQMFF
24 TRDJ1 - - TRDV1 TGTGCTATTGGGGCACGCGGGCCTTCCTATGGGGATACCCTACCCGGTACGGGAACCGATAAACTCATCTTT CAIGARGPSYGDTLPGTGTDKLIF
17 TRDJ1 TRDD3 few TRDV2 TGTGCCTGTGACAGCAAGTTCATTCTGGGGGACACCGATAAACTCATCTTT CACDSKFILGDTDKLIF
15 TRDJ1 - few TRDV1 TGTGCTCTTGGGGAACCCACTTCCTCAGTGAGCAAACTCATCTTT CALGEPTSSVSKLIF
21 TRDJ1 TRDD3 - TRDV1 TGTGCTCTTGGGGAACTGTTTGGGGGCGGTACTGGGGGACCTCACACCGATAAACTCATCTTT CALGELFGGGTGGPHTDKLIF
15 TRDJ1 - few TRDV2 TGTGCCTGTGACGCCCTGGGTATGGACACCGATAAACTCATCTTT CACDALGMDTDKLIF
17 TRDJ1 TRDD3 few TRDV1 TGTGCTCTTGGGGACACTACGCCTCTGGGGGGTGCCGATAAACTCATCTTT CALGDTTPLGGADKLIF
22 TRDJ1 TRDD3 few TRDV2 TGTGCCTGTGACTCTCCAGCCTCCTACGGGAGAGGTACTGGGGGATACACCGATAAACTCATCTTT CACDSPASYGRGTGGYTDKLIF
13 TRDJ1 - few TRDV1 TGTGCTCTTGGGGCGTGTCGGGGCGATAAACTCATCTTT CALGACRGDKLIF
19 TRDJ1 TRDD3 - TRDV3 TGTGCCTTTAGTCCTTTAGTGGGGGACCCGTCCTCTTACACCGATAAACCCATCTTT CAFSPLVGDPSSYTDKPIF
18 TRDJ3 TRDD3 large TRDV2 TGTGCCTGTGACACCGCTGGGGGATACTCCTGGGACACCCGACAGATGTTTTTC CACDTAGGYSWDTRQMFF
19 TRDJ3 TRDD3 few TRDV2 TGTGCCTGTGACAAAGTACTGGGGGATTCTTCCTGGGACACCCGACAGATGTTTTTC CACDKVLGDSSWDTRQMFF
19 TRDJ1 TRDD3 few TRDV3 TGTGCCTTTCTGAGGTGTGGCAACGGGGGATGCCCGTACACCGATAAACTCATCTTT CAFLRCGNGGCPYTDKLIF
23 TRDJ1 TRDD3 few TRDV1 TGTGCTCTTGGGACCCCTAAGCCCTACCAGTACTGGGGGATACGCGGGTACACCGATAAACTCATCTTT CALGTPKPYQYWGIRGYTDKLIF
14 TRDJ1 - - TRDV1 TGTGCTCTTGGGGAGCTCGGGCTCACCGATAAACTCATCTTT CALGELGLTDKLIF
22 TRDJ1 TRDD3 few TRDV1 TGTGCTCTTGGGGAACTGGCGTTCCTTGGTACTGGGGGAGCCCCGTACACCGATAAACTCATCTTT CALGELAFLGTGGAPYTDKLIF
17 TRDJ1 - few TRDV2 TGTGCCTGTGACACCGAGATTCCCCACGGCTACACCGATAAACTCATCTTT CACDTEIPHGYTDKLIF
28 TRDJ1 TRDD3 - TRDV1 TGTGCTCTTGGGGAACTGTGCTCCTACTTCCCTATCTTGCCTCTCTGTACTGGGGGATACAGGCGCACCGATAAACTCATCTTT CALGELCSYFPILPLCTGGYRRTDKLIF
23 TRDJ1 - - TRDV1 TGTGCTCTTGGGGAACTAAGGCGGAGGGATAGACTTACACTATTCGAGTACACCGATAAACTCATCTTT CALGELRRRDRLTLFEYTDKLIF
14 TRDJ2 - few TRDV2 TGTGCCTGTGACACCGGGGGATTGACAGCACAACTCTTCTTT CACDTGGLTAQLFF
16 TRDJ1 TRDD3 few TRDV2 TGTGCCTGTGACTCACTGTTGGGGGATACGGCCGATAAACTCATCTTT CACDSLLGDTADKLIF
19 TRDJ1 TRDD2 few TRDV1 TGTGCTCTTGGGGAACAAACCTTCCTAAGTGAGAGCGTCACCGATAAACTCATCTTT CALGEQTFLSESVTDKLIF
18 TRDJ1 - few TRDV3 TGTGCCACATGCGGTCCTCCGGGGGGGCCCCCGTACACCGATAAACTCATCTTT CATCGPPGGPPYTDKLIF